The 25 T cell receptor beta chains reported below all come from one sample, sequenced in a study of blood T cell repertoires in COVID-19. Profiling relied on immunoSEQ multiplex PCR, and the TCRdb table lists in-frame clones only, not all of them. The table lists about 280,000 clones, 85% of them singletons. The sample taken for sequencing was PBMCs or T cells enriched from blood (not recorded which). All receptors derive from a woman aged 45-60 years who had recovered from COVID-19.

The J gene is TRBJ2-5, the V gene TRBV27; tentative D call: TRBD1 (6 bases). V was trimmed by 5 bases and J by 3 bases, leaving 13 bases between them. Germline V gene lookup returns CDR1 MNHEY and CDR2 SMNVEV (reference sequence). This CDR3 comprises 14 residues. Here the CDR3 DNA reads TGTGCCAGCAGTCATGATCGGACAGAAGAGACCCAGTACTTC. Protein: CASSHDRTEETQYF.

V is TRBV25-1 and J is TRBJ1-6; D ambiguous. The germline gives CDR1 MGHDK, CDR2 SYGVNS. CDR3 length equals 13 residues. The ends were cut back, 0 bases at V and 14 bases at J, with 11 bases in the middle. CDR3 in amino acids: CASSEYGEITLHF. The CDR3 DNA reads TGTGCCAGCAGTGAATACGGAGAAATCACCCTCCACTTT. Together with reference TRBV25-1 and TRBJ1-6, the CDR3 gives the full variable domain: EADIYQTPRYLVIGTGKKITLECSQTMGHDKMYWYQQDPGMELHLIHYSYGVNSTEKGDLSSESTVSRIRTEHFPLTLESARPSHTSQYLCASSEYGEITLHFGNGTRLTVT.

The chain joins TRBV3-1 (or the pseudogene TRBV3-2) to TRBJ2-3; 8 nucleotides line up with TRBD2. The CDR3 has 16 amino acids. Trimming removed 5 bases from V and 2 bases from J; junction bases left unmatched: 9. Per the germline V gene, CDR1 is LGHDT and CDR2 is YNNKEL (reference sequence). The CDR3 loop is CASSDTGGVYTDTQYF. The CDR3 DNA reads as TGTGCCAGCAGCGACACCGGGGGGGTATACACAGATACGCAGTATTTT.

J is TRBJ1-5 and V is TRBV2; the D gene is possibly TRBD1 (5 bases). The CDR3 loop spans 15 amino acids. Germline CDR1 and CDR2: SNHLY and FYNNEI. V lost 0 bases to trimming and J lost 5 bases, with 11 bases between them. DNA for the CDR3: TGTGCCAGCAGTGAAGCGGGACTGGGTTATCAGCCCCAGCATTTT. Amino acid sequence: CASSEAGLGYQPQHF.

This chain uses TRBV5-1 with TRBJ1-4; 7 bases align to TRBD1. The CDR3 runs 17 residues. Trimming took 8 bases from V and 0 from J; bases not matched to a gene: 13. Germline loops: CDR1 SGHRS, CDR2 YFSETQ. CDR3 DNA: TGCGCCAGTTCCCCGGGACAGTTAGCCTCAACTAATGAAAAACTGTTTTTT. This encodes CASSPGQLASTNEKLFF.

The chain is built from TRBV5-1 and TRBJ1-2; TRBD1 matches 8 bases. CDR1 and CDR2 (germline): SGHRS, YFSETQ. The CDR3 loop spans 14 amino acids. Trimming cost V 0 bases and J 10 bases; bases outside gene matches: 8. In DNA, the CDR3 is TGCGCCAGCAGCTTGGGTCCGGGACAGGCTGACTACACCTTC. This sequence encodes CASSLGPGQADYTF. The whole variable domain, remainder taken from reference TRBV5-1 and TRBJ1-2, is KAGVTQTPRYLIKTRGQQVTLSCSPISGHRSVSWYQQTPGQGLQFLFEYFSETQRNKGNFPGRFSGRQFSNSRSEMNVSTLELGDSALYLCASSLGPGQADYTFGSGTRLTVV.

This chain uses TRBV7-8 with TRBJ2-1; tentative D call: TRBD2 (6 bases). CDR1 SGHVS and CDR2 FQNEAQ come from the germline V gene. The V end was cut by 1 base, the J end by 9 bases, with 10 bases between. The CDR3 contains 13 residues. CDR3 in amino acids: CASSLVHGGEQFF. As DNA, the CDR3 is TGTGCCAGCAGCTTAGTCCACGGGGGTGAGCAGTTCTTC.

The genes are TRBV7-3 and TRBJ2-1, with D tentatively TRBD2 (6 bases). CDR3 size: 13 residues. V lost 7 bases and J 11 bases, leaving 18 bases between the germline ends. From germline, CDR1 is SGHTA and CDR2 FQGTGA. Written as DNA, the CDR3 is TGTGCCAGCACCACAGCGGGCAGCTACAAGCAGTTCTTC. It translates to CASTTAGSYKQFF.

The chain employs TRBV19 and TRBJ1-1, with TRBD1 matching 8 bases. There are 14 residues in the CDR3. V shed 4 bases and J 5 bases; nucleotides not matched to a gene: 6. Germline CDR1 and CDR2: LNHDA and SQIVND (reference sequence). The CDR3 sequence: CASSKTGVRTEAFF. The CDR3 DNA follows: TGTGCCAGTAGTAAGACAGGGGTCAGGACTGAAGCTTTCTTT.

The V and J genes are TRBV11-2 and TRBJ2-7, with 8 bases fitting TRBD1. The CDR3 spans 13 residues. V was clipped by 5 bases and J by 6 bases; unmatched bases: 6. In germline, CDR1 is SGHAT, CDR2 FQNNGV. The CDR3 DNA is TGTGCCAGCAGCAACGACAGGGGCCGCGAGCAGTACTTC. Amino acid sequence: CASSNDRGREQYF. The whole variable domain, remainder taken from reference TRBV11-2 and TRBJ2-7, is EAGVAQSPRYKIIEKRQSVAFWCNPISGHATLYWYQQILGQGPKLLIQFQNNGVVDDSQLPKDRFSAERLKGVDSTLKIQPAKLEDSAVYLCASSNDRGREQYFGPGTRLTVT.

The chain couples TRBV24-1 to TRBJ2-2; possibly TRBD2 for D (5 bases). Germline V lookup: CDR1 KGHDR, CDR2 SFDVKD. The V and J ends lost 2 bases and 6 bases respectively, with 15 bases between them. The CDR3 length is 16 residues. The CDR3 sequence: CATSDSIWTGSGELFF. The CDR3 DNA is TGTGCCACCAGTGATTCAATCTGGACGGGGTCCGGGGAGCTGTTTTTT.

Here the CDR3 reads CASSPRISGNTEAFF. The CDR3 DNA is TGTGCCAGCAGCCCCCGAATCTCAGGGAACACTGAAGCTTTCTTT. This sequence joins TRBV7-8 and TRBJ1-1; D gene uncertain. This CDR3 is 15 amino acids long. V was clipped by 5 bases and J by 1 base, with 14 bases between them. The germline V gene has CDR1 SGHVS and CDR2 FQNEAQ.

A single count supports this clone. The V gene is TRBV10-2, the J gene TRBJ2-7; 10 bases align to TRBD2. The CDR3 is 15 amino acids. The germline CDR1 and CDR2 sequences are WSHSY and SAAADI. With 4 bases clipped from V and 2 bases from J, the junction kept 5 bases outside the gene matches. CDR3 DNA sequence: TGCGCCAGCAGTGGGACTAGCGGTCGACCCTACGAGCAGTACTTC. Protein product: CASSGTSGRPYEQYF.

This rearrangement joins TRBV28 to TRBJ2-3; 11 positions match TRBD1. CDR1 MDHEN and CDR2 SYDVKM come from the germline V gene. The CDR3 contains 16 residues. V trimming: 3 bases; J trimming: 3 bases; junction bases outside the gene matches: 5. CDR3 sequence reads: CASSLAGQGETDTQYF. CDR3 sequence (DNA): TGTGCCAGCAGTTTGGCGGGACAGGGGGAGACAGATACGCAGTATTTT.

The gene calls are TRBV7-3 and TRBJ2-7; perhaps TRBD1 as D (6 bases). The CDR3 has 15 amino acids. Germline-derived CDR1 and CDR2 are SGHTA and FQGTGA. With 5 bases removed from V and 3 bases from J, the gap between germline ends came to 17 bases. CDR3 nucleotides: TGTGCCAGCAGCCGAACAGGGTCTCGGTTCTACGAGCAGTACTTC. Its protein is CASSRTGSRFYEQYF.

CDR3 residues: CASSPRTGLYTNGYTF. CDR3 bases: TGTGCCAGTAGTCCTCGGACAGGCCTTTATACTAATGGCTACACCTTC. This sequence joins TRBV19 and TRBJ1-2, with 7 bases that match TRBD1. From germline, CDR1 is LNHDA and CDR2 SQIVND (reference sequence). The CDR3 contains 16 residues. The V gene end was trimmed by 5 bases and the J gene end by 6 bases; junction bases not matched to a gene: 15.

The gene calls are TRBV4-3 and TRBJ2-2; a possible D gene is TRBD2 (5 bases). The CDR3 runs 14 residues. V lost 8 bases and J lost 5, with 15 bases in between. Germline loops: CDR1 LGHNA, CDR2 YSLEER. The DNA for the CDR3 is TGCGCCAGCGCACAGAGGGCCGGAACCGGGGAGCTGTTTTTT. It codes for CASAQRAGTGELFF.

This chain links TRBV30 with TRBJ2-7; weak D call: TRBD2 (6 bases). The CDR3 has 13 amino acids. Per the germline V gene, CDR1 is GTSNPN and CDR2 is SVGIG (reference sequence). V was cut by 3 bases and J by 6 bases, with 15 bases left in between. The CDR3 DNA sequence: TGTGCCTGGAGCCCAGTGAGCGGGCTCGAGCAGTACTTC. Translating gives CAWSPVSGLEQYF.

Comments on this clone: At the DNA level, this CDR3 is encoded by other sequences in the same sample as well. The chain has TRBV30 and TRBJ1-5, with D perhaps TRBD1 (6 bases). This CDR3 spans 13 amino acids. Germline V CDR1 and CDR2: GTSNPN, SVGIG (reference sequence). V was shortened by 1 base and J by 5 bases, with 9 bases between the two germline ends. This chain's CDR3 is CAWSGQGYQPQHF. The CDR3 coding sequence is TGTGCCTGGAGTGGGCAGGGGTATCAGCCCCAGCATTTT.

This clone was observed a few times. V and J are TRBV13 and TRBJ1-1; D is perhaps TRBD1 (5 bases). The V gene's germline CDR1 is PRHDT and CDR2 FYEKMQ (reference sequence). The CDR3 spans 14 residues. Trimming stripped 5 bases from V and 6 bases from J, with 16 bases between. The CDR3 region has the DNA TGTGCCAGCAGCGATGGACGCTGGGGCGCTGAAGCTTTCTTT. The encoded protein is CASSDGRWGAEAFF. The full variable domain, rest sourced from reference TRBV13 and TRBJ1-1, is AAGVIQSPRHLIKEKRETATLKCYPIPRHDTVYWYQQGPGQDPQFLISFYEKMQSDKGSIPDRFSAQQFSDYHSELNMSSLELGDSALYFCASSDGRWGAEAFFGQGTRLTVV.

The rearrangement links TRBV3-1 (or the pseudogene TRBV3-2) to TRBJ2-1; a weak D match, TRBD2 (6 bases). The CDR3 contains 12 residues. In germline, CDR1 is LGHDT, CDR2 YNNKEL (reference sequence). Trimming took off 6 bases at V and 13 bases at J, with 16 bases between the two ends. CDR3 nucleotides: TGTGCCAGCAGTCCCATCGGGGACTTCCAGTTCTTC. Translation: CASSPIGDFQFF.

The chain has TRBV2 and TRBJ2-2, with 14 bases fitting TRBD2. This CDR3 is built from 18 residues. Unmatched junction bases numbered 14, after V lost 6 bases and J lost 8 bases. Germline V gene lookup returns CDR1 SNHLY and CDR2 FYNNEI. CDR3 sequence reads: CASSHRPGLAGDQGELFF. The DNA of the CDR3 is TGTGCCAGCAGCCACAGACCGGGACTAGCGGGAGATCAGGGGGAGCTGTTTTTT.

The chain is built from TRBV7-9 and TRBJ1-6; possible D gene TRBD1, 5 bases. Germline V lookup: CDR1 SEHNR, CDR2 FQNEAQ (reference sequence). The V end was cut by 1 base, the J end by 3 bases, with 10 bases between. The CDR3 spans 16 residues. CDR3 protein: CASSLGGGGYNSPLHF. Written as DNA, the CDR3 is TGTGCCAGCAGCTTAGGCGGGGGTGGCTATAATTCACCCCTCCACTTT.

J is TRBJ1-5 and V is TRBV19; tentative D call: TRBD1 (5 bases). The CDR3 sequence is 14 residues long. V shed 3 bases and J shed 3 bases, with 9 bases lying between them. Germline lookup yields CDR1 LNHDA and CDR2 SQIVND (reference sequence). CDR3 region: CASSMGGFNQPQHF. The CDR3 DNA reads TGTGCCAGTAGTATGGGGGGATTCAATCAGCCCCAGCATTTT.

The chain combines TRBV6-1 with TRBJ1-4; D is possibly TRBD1 (5 bases). The length of the CDR3 is 16 residues. Per the germline V gene, CDR1 is MNHNS and CDR2 is SASEGT. With 2 bases removed from V and 4 bases from J, the gap between germline ends came to 14 bases. The CDR3 DNA is TGTGCCAGCAGTGAAACAGGCCTAGCGGGTAATGAAAAACTGTTTTTT. Its protein is CASSETGLAGNEKLFF.